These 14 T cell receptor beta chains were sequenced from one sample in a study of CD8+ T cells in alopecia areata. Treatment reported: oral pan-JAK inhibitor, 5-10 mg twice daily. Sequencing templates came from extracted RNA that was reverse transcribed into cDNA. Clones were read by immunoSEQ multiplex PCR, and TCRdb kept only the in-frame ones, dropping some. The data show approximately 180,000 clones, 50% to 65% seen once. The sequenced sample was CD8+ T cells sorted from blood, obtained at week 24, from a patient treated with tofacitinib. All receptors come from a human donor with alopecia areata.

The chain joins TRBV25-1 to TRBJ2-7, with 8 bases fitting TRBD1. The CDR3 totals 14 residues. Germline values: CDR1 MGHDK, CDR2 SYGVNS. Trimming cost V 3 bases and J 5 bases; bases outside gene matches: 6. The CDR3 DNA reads TGTGCCAGCAGTGACTGGACAGGGCGGAACGAGCAGTACTTC. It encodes CASSDWTGRNEQYF.

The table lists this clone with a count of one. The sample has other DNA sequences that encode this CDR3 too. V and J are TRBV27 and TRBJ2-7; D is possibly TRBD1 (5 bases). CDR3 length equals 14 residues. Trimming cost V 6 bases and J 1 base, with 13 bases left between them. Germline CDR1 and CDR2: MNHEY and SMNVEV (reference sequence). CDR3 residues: CASSPGGASYEQYF. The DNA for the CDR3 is TGTGCCAGCAGCCCCGGTGGGGCGTCCTACGAGCAGTACTTC.

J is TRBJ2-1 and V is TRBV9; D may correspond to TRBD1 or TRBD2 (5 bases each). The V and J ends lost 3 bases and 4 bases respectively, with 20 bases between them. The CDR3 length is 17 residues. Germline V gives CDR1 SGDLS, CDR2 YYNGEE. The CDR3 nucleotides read TGTGCCAGCAGCGGCCGTCCCGGGACCGAAACTTACAATGAGCAGTTCTTC. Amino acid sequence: CASSGRPGTETYNEQFF.

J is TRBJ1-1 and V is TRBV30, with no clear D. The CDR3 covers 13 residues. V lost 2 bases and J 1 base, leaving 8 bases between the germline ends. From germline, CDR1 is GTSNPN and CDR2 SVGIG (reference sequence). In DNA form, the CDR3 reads TGTGCCTGGAGTCTGACATCGAACACTGAAGCTTTCTTT. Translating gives CAWSLTSNTEAFF.

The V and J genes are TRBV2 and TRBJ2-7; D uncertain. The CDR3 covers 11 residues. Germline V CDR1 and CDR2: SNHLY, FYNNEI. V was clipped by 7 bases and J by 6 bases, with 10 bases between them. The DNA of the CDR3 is TGTGCCAGCACTGGCGCCAGCGAGCAGTACTTC. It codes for CASTGASEQYF.

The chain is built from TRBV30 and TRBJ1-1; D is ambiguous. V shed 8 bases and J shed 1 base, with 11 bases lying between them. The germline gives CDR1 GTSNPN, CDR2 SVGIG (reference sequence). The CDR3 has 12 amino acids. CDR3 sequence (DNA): TGTGCCAGTTCCAATAGGAACACTGAAGCTTTCTTT. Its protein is CASSNRNTEAFF.

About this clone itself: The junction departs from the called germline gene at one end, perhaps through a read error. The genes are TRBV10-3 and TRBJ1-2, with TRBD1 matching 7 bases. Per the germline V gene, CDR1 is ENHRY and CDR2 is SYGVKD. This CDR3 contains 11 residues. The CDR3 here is CAIRNDRALLF. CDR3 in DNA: TGTGCCATCCGGAATGACAGGGCTCTGTTGTTC.

The CDR3 DNA sequence: TGCAGCGTTGTTGGAGGGACTGAAAAACTGTTTTTT. Translating gives CSVVGGTEKLFF. V and J are TRBV29-1 and TRBJ1-4, with D tentatively TRBD1 (5 bases). V dropped 4 bases and J dropped 7 bases, with 10 bases sitting between them. This CDR3 contains 12 residues. Germline V gives CDR1 SQVTM, CDR2 ANQGSEA.

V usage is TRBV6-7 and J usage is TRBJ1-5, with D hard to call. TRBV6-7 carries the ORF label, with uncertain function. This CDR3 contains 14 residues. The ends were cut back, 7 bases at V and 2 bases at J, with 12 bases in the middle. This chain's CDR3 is CASMSGEGNQPQHF. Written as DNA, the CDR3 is TGTGCCAGCATGTCTGGGGAAGGCAATCAGCCCCAGCATTTT.

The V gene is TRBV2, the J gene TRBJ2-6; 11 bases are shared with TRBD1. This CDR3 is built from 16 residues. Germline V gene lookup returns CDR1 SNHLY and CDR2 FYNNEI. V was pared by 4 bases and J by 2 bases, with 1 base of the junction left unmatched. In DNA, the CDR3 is TGTGCCAGCAGTGGGGACAGGGGGACTGGGGCCAACGTCCTGACTTTC. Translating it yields CASSGDRGTGANVLTF.

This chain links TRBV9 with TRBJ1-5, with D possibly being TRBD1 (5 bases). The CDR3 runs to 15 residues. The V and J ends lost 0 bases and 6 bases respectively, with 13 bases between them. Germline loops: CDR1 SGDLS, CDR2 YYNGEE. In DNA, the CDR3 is TGTGCCAGCAGCGTAGATGGGGGGACGGGTCAGCCCCAGCATTTT. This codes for CASSVDGGTGQPQHF.

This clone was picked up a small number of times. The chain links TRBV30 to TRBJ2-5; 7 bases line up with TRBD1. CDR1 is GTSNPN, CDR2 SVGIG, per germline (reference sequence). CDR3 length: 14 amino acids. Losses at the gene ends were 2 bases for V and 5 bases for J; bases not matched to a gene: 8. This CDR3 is CAWSWTGEWETQYF. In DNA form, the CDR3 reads TGTGCCTGGAGTTGGACAGGAGAGTGGGAGACCCAGTACTTC.

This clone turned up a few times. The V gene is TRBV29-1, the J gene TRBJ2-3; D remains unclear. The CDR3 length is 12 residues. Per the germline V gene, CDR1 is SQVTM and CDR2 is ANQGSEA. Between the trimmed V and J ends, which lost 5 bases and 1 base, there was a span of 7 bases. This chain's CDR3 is CSVFLRTDTQYF. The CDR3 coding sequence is TGCAGCGTTTTTCTGCGCACAGATACGCAGTATTTT.

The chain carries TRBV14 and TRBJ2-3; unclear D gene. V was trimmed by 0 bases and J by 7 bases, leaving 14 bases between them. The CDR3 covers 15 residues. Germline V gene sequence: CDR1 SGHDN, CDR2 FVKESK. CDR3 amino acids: CASSQDGTTDNTQYF. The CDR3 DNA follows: TGTGCCAGCAGCCAAGATGGTACCACCGACAATACGCAGTATTTT. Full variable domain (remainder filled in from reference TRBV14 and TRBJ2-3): EAGVTQFPSHSVIEKGQTVTLRCDPISGHDNLYWYRRVMGKEIKFLLHFVKESKQDESGMPNNRFLAERTGGTYSTLKVQPAELEDSGVYFCASSQDGTTDNTQYFGPGTRLTVL.